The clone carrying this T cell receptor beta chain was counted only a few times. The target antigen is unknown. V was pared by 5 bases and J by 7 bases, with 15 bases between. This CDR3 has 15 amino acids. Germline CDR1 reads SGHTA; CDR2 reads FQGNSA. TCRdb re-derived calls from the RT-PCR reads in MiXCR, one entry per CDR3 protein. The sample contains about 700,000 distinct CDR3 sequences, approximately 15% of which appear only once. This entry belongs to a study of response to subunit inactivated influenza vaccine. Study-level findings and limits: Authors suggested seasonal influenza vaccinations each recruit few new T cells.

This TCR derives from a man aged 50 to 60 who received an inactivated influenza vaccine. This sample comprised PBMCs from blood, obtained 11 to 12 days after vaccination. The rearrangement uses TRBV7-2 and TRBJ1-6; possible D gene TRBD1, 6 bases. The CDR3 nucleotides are TGTGCCAGCAGCCGACAACCGGGACACAATTCACCCCTCCACTTT. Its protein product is CASSRQPGHNSPLHF.